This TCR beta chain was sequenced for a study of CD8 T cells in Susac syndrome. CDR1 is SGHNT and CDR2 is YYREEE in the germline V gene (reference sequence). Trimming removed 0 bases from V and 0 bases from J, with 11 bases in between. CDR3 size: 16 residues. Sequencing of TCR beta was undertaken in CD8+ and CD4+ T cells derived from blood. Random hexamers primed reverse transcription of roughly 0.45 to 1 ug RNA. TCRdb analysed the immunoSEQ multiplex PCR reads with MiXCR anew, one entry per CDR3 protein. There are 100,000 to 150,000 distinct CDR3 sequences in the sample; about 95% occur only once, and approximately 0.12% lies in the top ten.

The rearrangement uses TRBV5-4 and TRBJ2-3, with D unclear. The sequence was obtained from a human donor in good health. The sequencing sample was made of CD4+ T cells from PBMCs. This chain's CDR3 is CASSLGPISSTDTQYF. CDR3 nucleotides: TGTGCCAGCAGCTTGGGGCCCATCAGCAGCACAGATACGCAGTATTTT.